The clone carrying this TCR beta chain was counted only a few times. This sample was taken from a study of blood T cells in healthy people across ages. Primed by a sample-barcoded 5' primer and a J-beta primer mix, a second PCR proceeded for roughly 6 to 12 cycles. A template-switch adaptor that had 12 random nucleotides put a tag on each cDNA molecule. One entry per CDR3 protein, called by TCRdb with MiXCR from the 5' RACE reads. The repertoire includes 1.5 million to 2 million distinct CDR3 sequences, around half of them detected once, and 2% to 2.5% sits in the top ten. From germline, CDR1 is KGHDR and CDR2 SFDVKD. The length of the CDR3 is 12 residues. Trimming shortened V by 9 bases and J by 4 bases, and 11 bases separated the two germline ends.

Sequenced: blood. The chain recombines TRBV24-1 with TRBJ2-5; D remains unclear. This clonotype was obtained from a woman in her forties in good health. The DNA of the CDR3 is TGTGCCACCTCCACGACTCTAGAGACCCAGTACTTC. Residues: CATSTTLETQYF.